This T cell receptor (beta chain) was recorded in a study of metastatic and nonmetastatic thyroid tumors. The overall study: Repertoire comparison spanned blood and tumor or nodule tissue of malignant and benign thyroid patients.

Findings and limits, study-wide: For both blood and tumor, malignant thyroid tumors reportedly showed significantly higher TCR beta diversity than benign nodules did.

The CDR3 contains 14 residues. Unmatched junction bases numbered 11, after V lost 2 bases and J lost 11 bases. Germline V gene data show CDR1 as MDHEN and CDR2 as SYDVKM. The table lists this clone with many counts. The antigen is not known. Patients were all untreated before their thyroid surgery. In the original workflow: Built for papillary thyroid cancer, a distant-metastasis classifier drew on CDR3 differences across clinicopathological groups. Via MiXCR, TCRdb re-called the PCR reads. These V and J calls rely on TCRdb rather than the paper's analysis. Of around 41,000 clones detected, under 4% appear once; the ten largest clones hold 7.5% to 10%.

The chain couples TRBV28 to TRBJ1-1; 7 nucleotides align to TRBD1. The receptor was derived from a female donor with papillary thyroid cancer or a benign thyroid nodule (not recorded which). Some clones in this sample may be carry-over from other donors' samples. Specimen: blood. CDR3 in DNA: TGTGCCAGCAGTTTACCAAGACAGGGCGGTCTGGCTTTCTTT. This gives the protein CASSLPRQGGLAFF.